The 25 T cell receptor beta chains listed next were all sequenced from one sample in a study of beta chain features in type 1 diabetes. General study results and limits: Across all four CD4+ subsets, people with type 1 diabetes showed modestly shorter TCRB CDR3s.

What these receptors recognize is not known. The entirety of the isolated RNA underwent reverse transcription, so expressed TCRB transcripts were sequenced. Measured with immunoSEQ multiplex PCR; TCRdb has only the in-frame clones, and not every one. The table lists 600,000 to 700,000 clones, around 12% of them singletons, with around 0.12% in the top ten. Sequenced: naive CD4+ T cells from blood. These receptors all stem from a man younger than 45 with type 1 diabetes.

This clone was detected a few times. The V gene is TRBV30, the J gene TRBJ1-6; D may be TRBD1 (6 bases). Germline lookup yields CDR1 GTSNPN and CDR2 SVGIG (reference sequence). The length of the CDR3 is 13 residues. V was clipped by 4 bases and J by 7 bases, with 11 bases between them. As DNA, the CDR3 is TGTGCCTGGACAGGGGTTAGAAATTCACCCCTCCACTTT. This sequence encodes CAWTGVRNSPLHF.

This clone turned up a few times. The V and J genes are TRBV6-1 and TRBJ2-5, with D possibly being TRBD1 (6 bases). In germline, CDR1 is MNHNS, CDR2 SASEGT. This CDR3 comprises 16 residues. The germline V and J ends were trimmed by 0 bases and 6 bases, with 17 bases remaining between them. Here the CDR3 DNA reads TGTGCCAGCAGTGAAGCGATACCAGGGGATAGGAAGACCCAGTACTTC. Translation: CASSEAIPGDRKTQYF.

The chain employs TRBV10-3 and TRBJ2-2; the D gene is possibly TRBD1 (6 bases). The CDR3 is 14 residues long. Germline assignment: CDR1 ENHRY and CDR2 SYGVKD. Trimming shortened V by 7 bases and J by 4 bases, and 13 bases separated the two germline ends. DNA for the CDR3: TGTGCCATCAAACAGGGCGATACCACCGGGGAGCTGTTTTTT. As protein: CAIKQGDTTGELFF.

This clone was counted between two and nine times. The J gene is TRBJ2-7, the V gene TRBV6-5; TRBD1 aligns across 9 bases. Germline values: CDR1 MNHEY, CDR2 SVGAGI. This CDR3 region has 14 residues. J was trimmed by 6 bases and V by 7 bases; bases with no gene match: 10. CDR3 in amino acids: CASTMRGQGLEQYF. The CDR3 nucleotides read TGTGCCAGCACCATGAGGGGACAGGGCCTCGAGCAGTACTTC.

In this sample, this clone turned up a few times. The V call is TRBV7-9, the J call TRBJ1-5; D remains unclear. The ends were cut back, 1 base at V and 6 bases at J, with 10 bases in the middle. CDR3 length: 14 residues. Germline V gives CDR1 SEHNR, CDR2 FQNEAQ (reference sequence). As DNA, the CDR3 is TGTGCCAGCAGCTTAGAGGGTGGGAGTCAGCCCCAGCATTTT. Its translation: CASSLEGGSQPQHF.

This clone has only a few counts. The V gene is TRBV29-1, the J gene TRBJ1-5; 7 nucleotides line up with TRBD1. The CDR3 length is 13 residues. The J segment lost 5 bases and the V segment lost 7 bases, leaving 8 bases of the junction unmatched. CDR1 is SQVTM and CDR2 is ANQGSEA in the germline V gene. The CDR3 DNA sequence: TGCAGCGCTACCCAGGGGGGAGATCAGCCCCAGCATTTT. It encodes CSATQGGDQPQHF.

With regard to this clone: The same CDR3 is also encoded by other DNA sequences in this sample. This chain uses TRBV28 with TRBJ1-2; 7 nucleotides align to TRBD1. CDR3 length: 14 residues. Looked up from germline, CDR1 is MDHEN and CDR2 is SYDVKM. Trimming cost V 2 bases and J 0 bases; bases outside gene matches: 0. For the CDR3, the DNA is TGTGCCAGCAGTTTAGACAGGGCTAACTATGGCTACACCTTC. Encoded protein: CASSLDRANYGYTF.

This clone was observed a few times. This sample includes further DNA sequences coding for the same CDR3. This chain links TRBV18 with TRBJ2-7, with D perhaps given as TRBD1 or TRBD2 (5 bases each). The V and J ends lost 3 bases and 0 bases respectively, with 6 bases between them. Germline CDR1 KGHSH, CDR2 LQKENI. The CDR3 runs to 13 residues. CDR3 residues: CASSPGTSYEQYF. The CDR3 DNA follows: TGTGCCAGCTCACCTGGGACCTCCTACGAGCAGTACTTC.

This clone was found a few times. The chain couples TRBV11-2 to TRBJ2-7; 10 nucleotides line up with TRBD1. The CDR3 covers 16 residues. Germline V lookup: CDR1 SGHAT, CDR2 FQNNGV. V lost 1 base to trimming and J lost 2 bases; unmatched junction nucleotides: 5. CDR3 region: CASSLGSGTGAYEQYF. The CDR3 region has the DNA TGTGCCAGCAGCTTAGGGTCCGGGACAGGGGCCTACGAGCAGTACTTC.

This clone was counted a few times. The chain employs TRBV29-1 and TRBJ2-5, with D unresolved. V lost 4 bases to trimming and J lost 0 bases, with 9 bases between them. The CDR3 consists of 13 residues. Germline assignment: CDR1 SQVTM and CDR2 ANQGSEA. The CDR3 DNA follows: TGCAGCGTTGTACAGTCCTACCAAGAGACCCAGTACTTC. As protein: CSVVQSYQETQYF.

The V and J genes are TRBV4-3 and TRBJ2-3; 7 bases are a match to TRBD2. Germline V gene lookup returns CDR1 LGHNA and CDR2 YSLEER. The CDR3 runs to 18 residues. With 0 bases clipped from V and 1 base from J, the junction kept 10 bases outside the gene matches. The CDR3 loop reads CASSQDLAGVFRTDTQYF. DNA for the CDR3: TGCGCCAGCAGCCAAGATCTGGCGGGGGTCTTCCGCACAGATACGCAGTATTTT.

In this sample, this clone turned up a few times. The chain employs TRBV7-9 and TRBJ2-3; unclear D gene. V was cut by 5 bases and J by 4 bases, with 16 bases left in between. Germline values: CDR1 SEHNR, CDR2 FQNEAQ (reference sequence). The CDR3 totals 15 residues. As DNA, the CDR3 is TGTGCCAGCAGCGGCGGAGACCTTAACGCAGATACGCAGTATTTT. It is translated as CASSGGDLNADTQYF.

As to this clone: The identical CDR3 is also encoded by other nucleotide sequences in the sample. The chain links TRBV9 to TRBJ2-5; D ambiguous. CDR3 size: 11 residues. The ends were cut back, 0 bases at V and 4 bases at J, with 1 base in the middle. In germline, CDR1 is SGDLS, CDR2 YYNGEE. The CDR3 DNA follows: TGTGCCAGCAGCGTAGCAGAGACCCAGTACTTC. It specifies CASSVAETQYF.

The V call is TRBV29-1, the J call TRBJ2-7, with TRBD1 matching over 8 bases. CDR1 and CDR2 (germline): SQVTM, ANQGSEA. After removal of 7 bases from V and 1 base from J, the junction contained 9 bases not matched to a gene. CDR3 length: 14 residues. The CDR3 DNA reads TGCAGCGCGACGGGACAGGTGGAATCCTACGAGCAGTACTTC. This codes for CSATGQVESYEQYF.

V is TRBV28 and J is TRBJ2-7, with a tentative D call TRBD1 (6 bases). Germline CDR1 and CDR2: MDHEN and SYDVKM. The V gene lost 6 bases and the J gene lost 2 bases, with 11 bases spanning the gap. This CDR3 is built from 13 residues. The CDR3 sequence is CASRTGQTYEQYF. The CDR3, as DNA: TGTGCCAGCAGGACCGGACAGACCTACGAGCAGTACTTC.

The table lists this clone with a few counts. V is TRBV6-5 and J is TRBJ2-1; 7 nucleotides agree with TRBD1. Germline V gene data show CDR1 as MNHEY and CDR2 as SVGAGI. V was pared by 2 bases and J by 8 bases, with 3 bases of the junction left unmatched. The length of the CDR3 is 13 residues. DNA of the CDR3: TGTGCCAGCAGTTACAGACAGGGAGATGAGCAGTTCTTC. Its translation is CASSYRQGDEQFF.

This clone appeared a few times. J is TRBJ2-1 and V is TRBV6-5; D unresolved. The CDR3 is 12 amino acids. The germline CDR1 and CDR2 sequences are MNHEY and SVGAGI. The ends were cut back, 7 bases at V and 5 bases at J, with 9 bases in the middle. Here the CDR3 DNA reads TGTGCCAGCACATCCAGACACAATGAGCAGTTCTTC. This codes for CASTSRHNEQFF.

There are a few counts of this clone. V gene TRBV27 combines with J gene TRBJ1-6; the D is unclear. Germline V CDR1 and CDR2: MNHEY, SMNVEV (reference sequence). This CDR3 has 16 residues. V gave up 5 bases and J gave up 9 bases, with 20 bases separating them. CDR3 sequence (DNA): TGTGCCAGCAGTCCCCGCGGTCGGGGTGGCGGTTCACCCCTCCACTTT. Translating it yields CASSPRGRGGGSPLHF.

In this sample, this clone turned up a few times. As DNA, the CDR3 is TGTGCCAGCTCACAACCCCCAGGGGCTGATAACTATGGCTACACCTTC. Translated: CASSQPPGADNYGYTF. The gene calls are TRBV18 and TRBJ1-2; D is perhaps TRBD1 (6 bases). The germline gives CDR1 KGHSH, CDR2 LQKENI. V was shortened by 4 bases and J by 1 base, with 16 bases between the two germline ends. This CDR3 is 16 amino acids long. Drawing the rest from reference TRBV18 and TRBJ1-2, the complete variable domain is NAGVMQNPRHLVRRRGQEARLRCSPMKGHSHVYWYRQLPEEGLKFMVYLQKENIIDESGMPKERFSAEFPKEGPSILRIQQVVRGDSAAYFCASSQPPGADNYGYTFGSGTRLTVV.

This clone came up a few times. The chain carries TRBV28 and TRBJ1-2; D remains ambiguous. The CDR3 consists of 14 residues. Germline CDR1 is MDHEN and CDR2 is SYDVKM. Trimming removed 6 bases from V and 4 bases from J, with 15 bases in between. The CDR3 loop reads CASSDPRVTYGYTF. The DNA of the CDR3 is TGTGCCAGCAGCGATCCTAGAGTGACCTATGGCTACACCTTC.

In its sample, this clone was seen a few times. The chain is built from TRBV18 and TRBJ1-6; D is perhaps TRBD1 (6 bases). This CDR3 is built from 15 residues. The ends were cut back, 0 bases at V and 10 bases at J, with 13 bases in the middle. CDR1 is KGHSH and CDR2 is LQKENI in the germline V gene. The CDR3 DNA follows: TGTGCCAGCTCACCACCGGGCAGGGGAGGATCACCCCTCCACTTT. It encodes CASSPPGRGGSPLHF.

This clone showed up just a few times. Here the CDR3 reads CASSPGAADTQYF. The CDR3 coding sequence is TGTGCCAGCAGCCCGGGGGCCGCAGATACGCAGTATTTT. V usage is TRBV7-3 and J usage is TRBJ2-3, with D possibly called TRBD1 or TRBD2 (6 bases each). The CDR3 spans 13 residues. The V gene lost 5 bases and the J gene lost 4 bases, with 10 bases spanning the gap. From germline, CDR1 is SGHTA and CDR2 FQGTGA.

The chain carries TRBV10-1 and TRBJ2-3; 9 positions match TRBD2. The CDR3 contains 19 residues. Germline V gene sequence: CDR1 WNHNN, CDR2 SYGVQD (reference sequence). With V trimmed by 0 bases and J by 2 bases, 12 bases remained unmatched. This chain's CDR3 is CASSESPWVGGGATDTQYF. In DNA, the CDR3 is TGCGCCAGCAGTGAGTCTCCTTGGGTCGGCGGGGGGGCCACAGATACGCAGTATTTT.

This chain joins TRBV7-2 and TRBJ1-6; D is ambiguous. The CDR3 runs to 12 residues. From germline, CDR1 is SGHTA and CDR2 FQGNSA. V was pared by 1 base and J by 10 bases, with 5 bases between. The CDR3 DNA is TGTGCCAGCAGCTTAGGGGGATCACCCCTCCACTTT. Translating gives CASSLGGSPLHF.

The gene calls are TRBV5-4 and TRBJ1-1; tentative D call: TRBD1 (5 bases). V lost 2 bases, J lost 2 bases, and 13 bases lay in between. CDR3 size: 15 residues. Germline V gene data show CDR1 as SGHNT and CDR2 as YYREEE (reference sequence). CDR3 region: CASSFDGTANTEAFF. The CDR3 DNA sequence: TGTGCCAGCAGCTTTGACGGGACGGCAAACACTGAAGCTTTCTTT.